Described below is a single T cell receptor beta chain sequence and its context. V gave up 2 bases and J gave up 1 base, with 5 bases separating them. The germline V gene encodes CDR1 MDHEN and CDR2 SYDVKM. The CDR3 contains 13 residues. These data originate in a study of beta chain features in type 1 diabetes. Every bit of the isolated RNA underwent reverse transcription, so sequencing read expressed TCRB transcripts. TCRdb keeps only in-frame clones here, not all; method: immunoSEQ multiplex PCR. The sample lists hundreds of thousands of clones, less than 20% occurring once. V is TRBV28 and J is TRBJ1-1; no reliable D call. The receptor was derived from a man aged 18 to 29 in good health. Sequencing was performed on naive CD4+ T cells from blood. For the CDR3, the DNA is TGTGCCAGCAGTTTAAGCACGAACACTGAAGCTTTCTTT. Its translation: CASSLSTNTEAFF. Combining the CDR3 with reference TRBV28 and TRBJ1-1 gives the whole variable domain DVKVTQSSRYLVKRTGEKVFLECVQDMDHENMFWYRQDPGLGLRLIYFSYDVKMKEKGDIPEGYSVSREKKERFSLILESASTNQTSMYLCASSLSTNTEAFFGQGTRLTVV.